Below, 13 T cell receptor beta chains from the same sample are listed, as sequenced in a study of OX40 agonist ivuxolimab in advanced cancers. The method was immunoSEQ multiplex PCR; TCRdb's version includes in-frame clones alone and lacks a portion of them. Of about 35,000 clones listed, more than 65% are singletons. The sample consisted of CD4+ or CD8+ T cells sorted from blood, taken in a trial of the OX40 agonist ivuxolimab. These receptors all come from an adult with an advanced solid tumor such as melanoma, head and neck, liver or kidney cancer.

V usage is TRBV6-6 and J usage is TRBJ2-5; D is unresolved. The J call may be mistaken, given a closer DNA end match to TRBJ2-7. Germline V lookup: CDR1 MNHNY, CDR2 SVGAGI (reference sequence). CDR3 length: 11 residues. The CDR3 loop reads CASALGDEQYF. The CDR3, as DNA: TGTGCCAGCGCCCTTGGGGACGAGCAGTACTTC.

This clone showed up just once. The identical CDR3 is also encoded by other nucleotide sequences in the sample. The chain uses TRBV13 and TRBJ1-1, with D perhaps TRBD1 (5 bases). CDR1 is PRHDT, CDR2 FYEKMQ, per germline (reference sequence). The CDR3 runs to 14 residues. Trimming cost V 4 bases and J 4 bases, with 13 bases left between them. As DNA, the CDR3 is TGTGCCAGCAGCTCTCAAGGTGGGGGCACTGAAGCTTTCTTT. Residues: CASSSQGGGTEAFF. Full variable domain (missing parts from reference TRBV13 and TRBJ1-1): AAGVIQSPRHLIKEKRETATLKCYPIPRHDTVYWYQQGPGQDPQFLISFYEKMQSDKGSIPDRFSAQQFSDYHSELNMSSLELGDSALYFCASSSQGGGTEAFFGQGTRLTVV.

The genes are TRBV5-1 and TRBJ2-5, with 8 bases aligning to TRBD2. The CDR3 consists of 17 residues. The V segment lost 1 base and the J segment 3 bases; nucleotides outside the gene matches: 11. From germline, CDR1 is SGHRS and CDR2 YFSETQ. DNA for the CDR3: TGCGCCAGCAGCTTGAGTAGCGGGACCAGCATCAAAGAGACCCAGTACTTC. This encodes CASSLSSGTSIKETQYF.

The chain uses TRBV12-5 and TRBJ2-7; TRBD2 agrees at 7 bases. Trimming at V came to 1 base and at J to 5 bases, leaving 5 bases not matched to a gene. This CDR3 is 14 amino acids long. Germline assignment: CDR1 LGHNT and CDR2 FRNRAP. CDR3 in DNA: TGTGCTAGTGGTTTGGGTGGCGGGAGTGACGAGCAGTACTTC. Amino acids: CASGLGGGSDEQYF.

The V gene is TRBV10-2, the J gene TRBJ2-7; D remains ambiguous. CDR1 and CDR2 from the germline V gene are WSHSY and SAAADI. The CDR3 is 12 amino acids. V lost 4 bases and J lost 0, with 4 bases in between. DNA of the CDR3: TGCGCCAGCAGTGCCAGCTCCTACGAGCAGTACTTC. This gives the protein CASSASSYEQYF.

The V and J genes are TRBV11-2 and TRBJ2-3; no clear D. CDR3 length equals 13 residues. Germline V CDR1 and CDR2: SGHAT, FQNNGV. Trimming removed 1 base from V and 4 bases from J, with 6 bases in between. Here the CDR3 reads CASSLGLSDTQYF. CDR3 nucleotides: TGTGCCAGCAGCTTAGGACTCTCAGATACGCAGTATTTT. The full variable domain, completed using reference TRBV11-2 and TRBJ2-3, is EAGVAQSPRYKIIEKRQSVAFWCNPISGHATLYWYQQILGQGPKLLIQFQNNGVVDDSQLPKDRFSAERLKGVDSTLKIQPAKLEDSAVYLCASSLGLSDTQYFGPGTRLTVL.

This chain links TRBV7-2 with TRBJ2-5; D remains unclear. The V gene's germline CDR1 is SGHTA and CDR2 FQGNSA. Trimming stripped 1 base from V and 5 bases from J, with 14 bases between. The CDR3 consists of 15 residues. CDR3 residues: CASSLVGRARETQYF. CDR3 DNA sequence: TGTGCCAGCAGCTTAGTCGGAAGAGCTAGGGAGACCCAGTACTTC.

The V and J genes are TRBV6-6 and TRBJ2-2; possible D gene TRBD2, 5 bases. V was cut by 2 bases and J by 5 bases, with 12 bases left in between. The germline V gene encodes CDR1 MNHNY and CDR2 SVGAGI (reference sequence). The CDR3 length is 15 residues. CDR3 coding DNA: TGTGCCAGCAGTTACGGTGGGAGAGGGACCGGGGAGCTGTTTTTT. Amino acids: CASSYGGRGTGELFF.

The rearrangement links TRBV5-4 to TRBJ1-2; D remains unclear. The CDR3 loop spans 13 amino acids. Germline V gene lookup returns CDR1 SGHNT and CDR2 YYREEE (reference sequence). V lost 0 bases and J 4 bases, leaving 7 bases between the germline ends. The CDR3 DNA reads as TGTGCCAGCAGCTTGGGAAGTTTCTATGGCTACACCTTC. This encodes CASSLGSFYGYTF.

The chain carries TRBV15 and TRBJ2-2; 9 bases line up with TRBD2. Germline V gives CDR1 LNHNV, CDR2 YYDKDF (reference sequence). CDR3 length: 17 residues. V was pared by 3 bases and J by 1 base, with 6 bases of the junction left unmatched. The CDR3 nucleotides are TGTGCCACCAGCAGGATTAGCGGGAGAGGGAACACCGGGGAGCTGTTTTTT. Translated: CATSRISGRGNTGELFF.

V is TRBV15 and J is TRBJ1-2; possible D gene TRBD1, 6 bases. V lost 5 bases and J 1 base, leaving 20 bases between the germline ends. Germline values: CDR1 LNHNV, CDR2 YYDKDF (reference sequence). The CDR3 sequence is 17 residues long. The CDR3 coding sequence is TGTGCCACCAGCCGTACACTCGGGAACAGGGATAACTATGGCTACACCTTC. As protein: CATSRTLGNRDNYGYTF.

The chain uses TRBV19 and TRBJ1-1; D is ambiguous. V shed 5 bases and J shed 5 bases, with 24 bases lying between them. Germline V CDR1 and CDR2: LNHDA, SQIVND (reference sequence). The CDR3 totals 17 residues. CDR3 loop: CASSPQTGDPRWTEAFF. The CDR3, as DNA: TGTGCCAGTAGTCCTCAAACCGGAGACCCCCGGTGGACTGAAGCTTTCTTT.

This sequence joins TRBV7-8 and TRBJ2-1, with 8 nucleotides matching TRBD1. Germline CDR1 and CDR2: SGHVS and FQNEAQ. This CDR3 contains 15 residues. V was clipped by 1 base and J by 7 bases; unmatched bases: 6. This CDR3 is CASSLGGQGRNEQFF. DNA of the CDR3: TGTGCCAGCAGCTTAGGAGGACAGGGTAGGAATGAGCAGTTCTTC.